Presented here are 22 T cell receptor beta chains from one specimen sequenced in a study of blood T cell repertoires in COVID-19. The repertoire was sequenced with immunoSEQ multiplex PCR; TCRdb's copy has only in-frame clones and lacks some. The sample includes roughly 74,000 clones, about 90% of them seen just once. Sequencing used peripheral blood. The receptor set was obtained from an elderly woman with active or convalescent COVID-19.

The chain joins TRBV4-3 to TRBJ1-1, with unresolved D. V was shortened by 2 bases and J by 10 bases, with 8 bases between the two germline ends. Germline assignment: CDR1 LGHNA and CDR2 YSLEER. The CDR3 contains 11 residues. The CDR3 protein is CASSQREGAFF. CDR3 nucleotide sequence: TGCGCCAGCAGCCAACGGGAAGGAGCTTTCTTT.

In DNA, the CDR3 is TGTGCCAGCACCATGGAGGGGAAATGGAACACTGAAGCTTTCTTT. Its protein is CASTMEGKWNTEAFF. The V call is TRBV2, the J call TRBJ1-1; D possibly corresponds to TRBD1 (5 bases). Trimming removed 7 bases from V and 1 base from J, with 16 bases in between. The CDR3 runs to 15 residues. Germline assignment: CDR1 SNHLY and CDR2 FYNNEI.

The rearrangement joins TRBV12-3 or TRBV12-4 to TRBJ2-5; TRBD2 is a possible D gene (5 bases). The CDR3 has 12 residues. Trimming cost V 6 bases and J 4 bases, with 9 bases left between them. This chain's CDR3 is CASSELGETQYF. The CDR3 DNA is TGTGCCAGCAGCGAACTAGGAGAGACCCAGTACTTC.

CDR3 loop: CASSYKISGYEQYF. Here the CDR3 DNA reads TGTGCCAGCAGCTACAAGATTTCAGGGTACGAGCAGTACTTC. The gene calls are TRBV4-2 and TRBJ2-7; D is possibly TRBD1 (5 bases). Looked up from germline, CDR1 is LGHNA and CDR2 is YNFKEQ. V shed 5 bases and J shed 4 bases, with 15 bases lying between them. This CDR3 has 14 residues.

The gene calls are TRBV5-1 and TRBJ1-3, with a tentative D call TRBD1 (6 bases). Germline CDR1 reads SGHRS; CDR2 reads YFSETQ. There are 16 residues in the CDR3. V was shortened by 0 bases and J by 3 bases, with 13 bases between the two germline ends. The CDR3 protein is CASSLERPDSGNTIYF. CDR3 bases: TGCGCCAGCAGCTTGGAGCGCCCGGACAGTGGAAACACCATATATTTT.

The rearrangement uses TRBV5-1 and TRBJ2-5, with D perhaps TRBD2 (6 bases). V lost 4 bases and J lost 4, with 14 bases in between. There are 14 residues in the CDR3. The germline V gene encodes CDR1 SGHRS and CDR2 YFSETQ. The CDR3 nucleotides are TGCGCCAGCAGCCCGGAGGGACTCCCAGAGACCCAGTACTTC. This encodes CASSPEGLPETQYF.

The chain links TRBV5-4 to TRBJ1-2; D gene uncertain. Germline V CDR1 and CDR2: SGHNT, YYREEE (reference sequence). The CDR3 consists of 16 residues. V lost 0 bases and J lost 2, with 14 bases in between. The CDR3 sequence is CASSLARGTSNYGYTF. DNA for the CDR3: TGTGCCAGCAGCTTGGCCCGTGGCACCTCGAACTATGGCTACACCTTC.

The chain links TRBV6-5 to TRBJ1-6; 7 bases line up with TRBD1. Germline CDR1 and CDR2: MNHEY and SVGAGI. The CDR3 is 14 amino acids. Trimming took 8 bases from V and 3 from J; bases not matched to a gene: 4. The CDR3 nucleotides are TGTGCCAGCGGGACAGCCAACTATAATTCACCCCTCCACTTT. Its protein product is CASGTANYNSPLHF.

The chain employs TRBV19 and TRBJ2-3; the match to TRBD2 covers 13 bases. Germline trimming cut 3 bases from V and 5 bases from J; bases unmatched to any gene: 5. Germline CDR1 and CDR2: LNHDA and SQIVND (reference sequence). The CDR3 has 16 residues. The CDR3 DNA reads TGTGCCAGTAGTATGACTAGCGGGGGGATAGGAGATACGCAGTATTTT. Translating it yields CASSMTSGGIGDTQYF.

The chain carries TRBV7-6 and TRBJ2-2; 7 bases map to TRBD2. V shed 0 bases, J shed 1 base, and the junction held 5 bases outside the gene matches. The CDR3 covers 17 residues. In germline, CDR1 is SGHVS, CDR2 FNYEAQ. CDR3 sequence (DNA): TGTGCCAGCAGCTTAGCTTTGGCGGGGGTGAACACCGGGGAGCTGTTTTTT. Amino acids: CASSLALAGVNTGELFF.

The CDR3 protein is CASRTGVNTGELFF. The CDR3 region has the DNA TGTGCCAGCAGAACCGGAGTGAACACCGGGGAGCTGTTTTTT. This rearrangement joins TRBV14 to TRBJ2-2; D is unclear. Germline V gives CDR1 SGHDN, CDR2 FVKESK. V was pared by 6 bases and J by 1 base, with 9 bases between. This CDR3 has 14 residues.

The rearrangement uses TRBV3-1 (or the pseudogene TRBV3-2) and TRBJ2-1, with D maybe TRBD2 (6 bases). The V gene's germline CDR1 is LGHDT and CDR2 YNNKEL (reference sequence). Trimming removed 0 bases from V and 0 bases from J, with 18 bases in between. The CDR3 runs to 19 residues. CDR3 nucleotides: TGTGCCAGCAGCCAAGATGAGAATGGGGCGGGACTCTCCTACAATGAGCAGTTCTTC. Residues: CASSQDENGAGLSYNEQFF.

The V call is TRBV30, the J call TRBJ2-1; 7 nucleotides agree with TRBD1. Germline lookup yields CDR1 GTSNPN and CDR2 SVGIG (reference sequence). This CDR3 contains 17 residues. The V segment lost 0 bases and the J segment 3 bases; nucleotides outside the gene matches: 11. The CDR3: CAWSVRWGQPFYNEQFF. CDR3 DNA: TGTGCCTGGAGTGTACGGTGGGGACAGCCCTTCTACAATGAGCAGTTCTTC.

The V call is TRBV7-9, the J call TRBJ1-4; 7 nucleotides match TRBD1. The CDR3 covers 19 residues. V lost 2 bases, J lost 0 bases, and 12 bases stayed unmatched. The V gene's germline CDR1 is SEHNR and CDR2 FQNEAQ (reference sequence). The CDR3 nucleotides read TGTGCCAGCAGCTTATATTTCCAGGGGGTCGGTCCAACTAATGAAAAACTGTTTTTT. Residues: CASSLYFQGVGPTNEKLFF.

This rearrangement joins TRBV6-5 to TRBJ1-2, with D possibly being TRBD1 (6 bases). Germline-derived CDR1 and CDR2 are MNHEY and SVGAGI. This CDR3 region has 16 residues. V lost 0 bases, J lost 5 bases, and 16 bases lay in between. The CDR3 sequence: CASSYSEGGGLYGYTF. In nucleotides, the CDR3 is TGTGCCAGCAGTTACTCGGAGGGGGGGGGCCTATATGGCTACACCTTC.

The chain links TRBV11-2 to TRBJ2-3, with 8 bases identical to TRBD2. Germline V gene sequence: CDR1 SGHAT, CDR2 FQNNGV. The CDR3 contains 16 residues. Trimming at V came to 6 bases and at J to 1 base, leaving 9 bases not matched to a gene. The chain's CDR3 is CASRSLAGGRTDTQYF. Written as DNA, the CDR3 is TGTGCCAGCAGGAGTCTGGCGGGGGGCCGCACAGATACGCAGTATTTT.

This clone was picked up one time. The genes are TRBV19 and TRBJ2-1, with 8 bases lining up with TRBD2. Germline trimming cut 6 bases from V and 9 bases from J; bases unmatched to any gene: 19. Germline V gene data show CDR1 as LNHDA and CDR2 as SQIVND (reference sequence). This CDR3 comprises 17 residues. The CDR3 coding sequence is TGTGCCAGTAGCCTACACCAAGCGGGAGCTCTCAGAGGTGAGCAGTTCTTC. Translating it yields CASSLHQAGALRGEQFF.

This chain links TRBV19 with TRBJ1-6; D gene ambiguous. There are 15 residues in the CDR3. The germline CDR1 and CDR2 sequences are LNHDA and SQIVND (reference sequence). V lost 3 bases, J lost 0 bases, and 6 bases lay in between. The CDR3 loop reads CASSIEDSYNSPLHF. As DNA, the CDR3 is TGTGCCAGTAGTATTGAGGACTCCTATAATTCACCCCTCCACTTT.

This chain links TRBV3-1 (or the pseudogene TRBV3-2) with TRBJ2-2, with D possibly matching TRBD1 (5 bases). Trimming shortened V by 0 bases and J by 5 bases, and 10 bases separated the two germline ends. The CDR3 is made up of 15 amino acids. Germline-derived CDR1 and CDR2 are LGHDT and YNNKEL (reference sequence). The CDR3 loop reads CASSQDNRGTGELFF. The CDR3 bases are TGTGCCAGCAGCCAAGATAATAGGGGAACCGGGGAGCTGTTTTTT.

The chain combines TRBV12-3 or TRBV12-4 with TRBJ1-3; D gene ambiguous. The V end was cut by 4 bases, the J end by 4 bases, with 5 bases between. The CDR3 spans 12 residues. CDR3 residues: CASSSPGNTIYF. CDR3 in DNA: TGTGCCAGCAGTTCCCCAGGAAACACCATATATTTT.

The chain recombines TRBV15 with TRBJ2-1; D perhaps matches TRBD2 (5 bases). V lost 4 bases and J 0 bases, leaving 10 bases between the germline ends. Germline CDR1 is LNHNV and CDR2 is YYDKDF (reference sequence). The CDR3 is made up of 15 amino acids. CDR3 in DNA: TGTGCCACCAGCATGACGGGGAGCTCCTACAATGAGCAGTTCTTC. It translates to CATSMTGSSYNEQFF. Full variable domain (missing parts from reference TRBV15 and TRBJ2-1): DAMVIQNPRYQVTQFGKPVTLSCSQTLNHNVMYWYQQKSSQAPKLLFHYYDKDFNNEADTPDNFQSRRPNTSFCFLDIRSPGLGDTAMYLCATSMTGSSYNEQFFGPGTRLTVL.

V usage is TRBV6-2 or TRBV6-3 and J usage is TRBJ2-3, with 7 bases matching TRBD2. The CDR3 consists of 16 residues. Germline CDR1 reads MNHEY; CDR2 reads SVGEGT. Germline trimming cut 3 bases from V and 2 bases from J; bases unmatched to any gene: 8. The CDR3 DNA sequence: TGTGCCAGCAGTTATACGACAGCGGGGCCCACAGATACGCAGTATTTT. Translating it yields CASSYTTAGPTDTQYF.